This TCR beta chain came from a study of blood T cell repertoires in COVID-19. Whole-study context: Acute and convalescent COVID-19 samples came from the United States, Italy and Spain. The cDNA or gDNA used as material had been derived from T cells, B-cell-depleted T cells, or PBMCs.

Authors' methods: Amplification of reference gene primers provided the estimated nucleated cell counts. The method was immunoSEQ multiplex PCR; TCRdb's version includes in-frame clones alone and lacks a portion of them. D and trimming come from the DNA, and the V and J calls and clone size come from that table. The table records approximately 110,000 clones, 85% to 90% of them present only once. The V gene end was trimmed by 7 bases and the J gene end by 6 bases; junction bases not matched to a gene: 12. CDR3 size: 16 residues. Per germline, CDR1 SNHLY and CDR2 FYNNEI. The chain combines TRBV2 with TRBJ2-7, with 13 bases matching TRBD2. The source of this sequence is a woman aged 45-59 years with active or convalescent COVID-19. The sample comprised peripheral blood. The chain's CDR3 is CASKLLLAGGPVEQYF. In nucleotides, the CDR3 is TGTGCCAGCAAGCTGTTACTAGCGGGAGGGCCAGTCGAGCAGTACTTC.